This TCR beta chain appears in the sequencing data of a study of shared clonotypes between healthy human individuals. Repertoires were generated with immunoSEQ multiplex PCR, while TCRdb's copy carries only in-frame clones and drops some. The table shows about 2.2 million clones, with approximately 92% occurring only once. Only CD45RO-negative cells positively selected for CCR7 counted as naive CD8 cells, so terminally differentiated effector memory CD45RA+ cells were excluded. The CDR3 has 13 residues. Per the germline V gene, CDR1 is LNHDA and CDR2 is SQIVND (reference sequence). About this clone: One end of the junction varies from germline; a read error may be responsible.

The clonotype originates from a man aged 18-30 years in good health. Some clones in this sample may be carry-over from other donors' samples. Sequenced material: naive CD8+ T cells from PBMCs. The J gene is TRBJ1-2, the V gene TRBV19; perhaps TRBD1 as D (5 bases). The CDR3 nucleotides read TGTGCCAGTAGTACTTTCGGGGGTTCGGGCTGCACCTTC. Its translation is CASSTFGGSGCTF. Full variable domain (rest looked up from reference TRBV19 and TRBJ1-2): DGGITQSPKYLFRKEGQNVTLSCEQNLNHDAMYWYRQDPGQGLRLIYYSQIVNDFQKGDIAEGYSVSREKKESFPLTVTSAQKNPTAFYLCASSTFGGSGCTFGSGTRLTVV.